The text below deals with one T cell receptor beta chain. The antigen is not known. The data belong to a study of regulatory T cells in long-lasting Graves disease. Turning to the study itself: Persistent cases took antithyroid drugs over 5 years and stayed TSH receptor antibody positive. Points from the study as a whole: In persistent patients, shared public clonotypes (around 2,500) outnumbered those in new patients (about 1,000). Possibly, accuracy suffered from the small sample size. Favored usage of TRBV28, TRBJ1-2 and TRBJ2-5 was recorded in persistent disease.

Arm-PCR of CDR3 regions with iRepertoire HTBI primers generated TCR beta libraries. TCRdb independently ran MiXCR on the multiplex PCR reads; one entry per CDR3 protein. The data show about 450,000 distinct CDR3 sequences, with around 20% seen just once and roughly 26% held by the top ten. The ends were cut back, 4 bases at V and 6 bases at J, with 19 bases in the middle. Germline-derived CDR1 and CDR2 are MNHEY and SVGAGI. This CDR3 comprises 15 residues. Noted time point: persistent/refractory GD, antithyroid drugs over 5 years with positive TRAb. From RNA extracted from PBMCs, the TCR library was made.

The receptor's source is a female donor with Graves disease. The chain couples TRBV6-5 to TRBJ2-7; TRBD1 is a possible D gene (6 bases). The sample consisted of peripheral blood mononuclear cells (PBMCs), taken when the disease was refractory, from a patient treated with antithyroid drugs. The CDR3 loop reads CASSFTPGHITEQYF. The CDR3 DNA reads TGTGCCAGCAGTTTTACTCCGGGACACATAACCGAGCAGTACTTC.